The source of this T cell receptor (beta chain) is a study of T cell responses to AZD1222 COVID-19 vaccine. Of note for this clone: Antigen: not known. Compared with germline, one end of the junction differs, possibly owing to a read error.

This CDR3 is 11 amino acids long. Germline V lookup: CDR1 SGHDT, CDR2 YYEEEE. Some clones are missing from TCRdb's copy, which holds only in-frame ones; the method was immunoSEQ multiplex PCR. Found here are 110,000 or so clones, 70% to 90% of them singletons; the top ten hold roughly a sixth. Study conclusions and caveats: Nearly half of unique spike-specific TCRs reportedly avoided B.1.351 and B.1.1.7 mutated regions. Vaccine-related CD4 TCRs covered spike, predominating at 160-218 and 743-854.

The chain carries TRBV5-6 and TRBJ1-1; D possibly corresponds to TRBD1 (6 bases). The source is an adult who received the AZD1222 COVID-19 vaccine. The material sequenced was peripheral blood, taken 28 days after the second AZD1222 dose. Here the CDR3 DNA reads TGTGCCAGCTCACAGAGGGGGACCCGCAGCTTT. Translation gives CASSQRGTRSF.